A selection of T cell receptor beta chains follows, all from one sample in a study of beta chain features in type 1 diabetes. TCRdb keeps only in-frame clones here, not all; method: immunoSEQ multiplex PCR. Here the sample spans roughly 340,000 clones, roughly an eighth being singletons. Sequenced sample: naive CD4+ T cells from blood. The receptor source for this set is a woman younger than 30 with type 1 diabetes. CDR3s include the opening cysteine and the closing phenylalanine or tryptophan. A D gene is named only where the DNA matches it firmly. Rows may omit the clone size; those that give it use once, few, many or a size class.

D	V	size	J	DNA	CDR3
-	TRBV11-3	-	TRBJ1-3	TGTGCCAGCAGCTTAGGAGGGCTACCTGGAAACACCATATATTTT	CASSLGGLPGNTIYF
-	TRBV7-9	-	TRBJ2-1	TGTGCCAGCAGCACGGGACTTAGTATGGATGAGCAGTTCTTC	CASSTGLSMDEQFF
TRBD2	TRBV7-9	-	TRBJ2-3	TGTGCCAGCAGCCCGTCTCCCCTAGCGGGAGCAGATACGCAGTATTTT	CASSPSPLAGADTQYF
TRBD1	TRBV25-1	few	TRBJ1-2	TGTGCCAGCAGTGGGGACAGGGAATATGGCTACACCTTC	CASSGDREYGYTF
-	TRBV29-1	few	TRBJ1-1	TGCAGCGTGAGGGAGACATCAGGAGCTTTCTTT	CSVRETSGAFF
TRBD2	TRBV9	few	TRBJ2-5	TGTGCCAGCAGCGCGGTAGCGGGGGGAGGGGCAGAGACCCAGTACTTC	CASSAVAGGGAETQYF
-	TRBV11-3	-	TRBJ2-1	TGTGCCAGCAGCTTAGGCGGACAGATACAGTTCTTC	CASSLGGQIQFF
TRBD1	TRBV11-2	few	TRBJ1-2	TGTGCCAGCAGCGGGACTGGAGGGGGCATTGGGGATGGCTACACCTTC	CASSGTGGGIGDGYTF
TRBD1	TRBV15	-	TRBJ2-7	TGTGCCACCAGCAGAGCCCTTGACAGGGGGTACGAGCAGTACTTC	CATSRALDRGYEQYF
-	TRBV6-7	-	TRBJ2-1	TGTGCCAGCAGTTACTCGAGCAACAGCTCCTACAATGAGCAGTTCTTC	CASSYSSNSSYNEQFF
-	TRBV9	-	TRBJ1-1	TGTGCCAGCAGCGTAGGCCCGGGGAGAAGTACTGAAGCTTTCTTT	CASSVGPGRSTEAFF
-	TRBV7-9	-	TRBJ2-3	TGTGCCGGCAGCTTAAGGACAGTTTCCACAGATACGCAGTATTTT	CAGSLRTVSTDTQYF
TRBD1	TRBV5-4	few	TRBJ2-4	TGTGCCAGCAGCTTGGCCGGACAGGGTGCCAAAAACATTCAGTACTTC	CASSLAGQGAKNIQYF
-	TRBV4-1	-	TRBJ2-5	TGCGCCAGCAGCCAAGGGGGGCTAGAGACCCAGTACTTC	CASSQGGLETQYF
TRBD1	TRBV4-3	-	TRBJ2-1	TGCGCCAGCAGCCTCCAGGGACAGGCATACAATGAGCAGTTCTTC	CASSLQGQAYNEQFF
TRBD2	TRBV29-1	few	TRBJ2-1	TGCAGCGGACGTGGGAGGGATGAGCAGTTCTTC	CSGRGRDEQFF
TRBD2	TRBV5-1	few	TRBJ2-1	TGCGCCAGCAGCTTGGGAGGGACTAGCGGGACCTACAATGAGCAGTTCTTC	CASSLGGTSGTYNEQFF
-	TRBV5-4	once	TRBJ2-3	TGTGCCAGCAGCTTGGGCAGGAACACAGATACGCAGTATTTT	CASSLGRNTDTQYF
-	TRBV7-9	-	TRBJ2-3	TGTGCCAGCAGCTTAGGGACTCCCCGAAATACGCAGTATTTT	CASSLGTPRNTQYF
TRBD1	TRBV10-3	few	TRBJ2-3	TGTGCCATCACCCCGACAGGGATTGGCACAGATACGCAGTATTTT	CAITPTGIGTDTQYF
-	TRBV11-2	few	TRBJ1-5	TGTGCCAGCAGCTTAGAACGGTCTCAGCCCCAGCATTTT	CASSLERSQPQHF
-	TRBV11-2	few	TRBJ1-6	TGTGCCAGCAGCTTAGTCGAGATTTCACCCCTCCACTTT	CASSLVEISPLHF
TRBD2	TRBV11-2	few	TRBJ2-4	TGTGCCAGCAGCTCAGAGGGGACTAGCGGGTCCAAAAACATTCAGTACTTC	CASSSEGTSGSKNIQYF
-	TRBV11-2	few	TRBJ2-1	TGTGCCAGCAGCACTTTCGCGGGGCCAAACAATGAGCAGTTCTTC	CASSTFAGPNNEQFF
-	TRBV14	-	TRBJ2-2	TGTGCCAGCACCGGAGTATTTGGGGAGCTGTTTTTT	CASTGVFGELFF
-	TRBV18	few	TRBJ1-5	TGTGCCAGCTCACCCCGAACGGGAGGCAATCAGCCCCAGCATTTT	CASSPRTGGNQPQHF
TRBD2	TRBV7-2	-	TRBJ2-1	TGTGCCAGCAGCTTAAATAGCGGGAGCTACAATGAGCAGTTCTTC	CASSLNSGSYNEQFF
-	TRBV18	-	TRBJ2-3	TGTGCCAGCTTGACGGGGGACACAGATACGCAGTATTTT	CASLTGDTDTQYF
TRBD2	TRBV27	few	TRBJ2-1	TGTGCCAGCTCTTGGCTAGGACTAGCGGGGGGACTTACCACTGGGAATGAGCAGTTCTTC	CASSWLGLAGGLTTGNEQFF
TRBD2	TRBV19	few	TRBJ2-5	TGTGCCAGTAGTATAGGACGCCGGGGGGGCGGAGAGACCCAGTACTTC	CASSIGRRGGGETQYF
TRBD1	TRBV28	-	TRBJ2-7	TGTGCCAGCAGCCGACCGGGACAGGGCTACGAGCAGTACTTC	CASSRPGQGYEQYF
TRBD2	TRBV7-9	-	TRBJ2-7	TGTGCCAGCAGCCTCGGGACTAACGAGCAGTACTTC	CASSLGTNEQYF
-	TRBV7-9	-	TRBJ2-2	TGTGCCAGCAGCCCGGTGGGGCGCCCGAACACCGGGGAGCTGTTTTTT	CASSPVGRPNTGELFF
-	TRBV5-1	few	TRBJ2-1	TGCGCCAGCAGCTTGGCCCTGGGGCTGGGGCACAATGAGCAGTTCTTC	CASSLALGLGHNEQFF
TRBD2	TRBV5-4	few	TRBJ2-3	TGTGCCAGCAGCGCAGGGACTAGCGGGCTCACAGATACGCAGTATTTT	CASSAGTSGLTDTQYF
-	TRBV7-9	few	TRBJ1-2	TGTGCCAGCAGCCCTCGGACTGGCTATGGCTACACCTTC	CASSPRTGYGYTF
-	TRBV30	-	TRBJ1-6	TGTGCCTGGAGTGTACTAGCGCCGGTTGTCCACTTT	CAWSVLAPVVHF
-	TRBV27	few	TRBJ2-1	TGTGCCAGCAGCGCACTAGTCAATGAGCAGTTCTTC	CASSALVNEQFF
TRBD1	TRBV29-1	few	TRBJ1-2	TGCAGCGTTGAAGAAAGGAGTCTGACAGGGGAAGGGCCCATGAACTATGGCTACACCTTC	CSVEERSLTGEGPMNYGYTF
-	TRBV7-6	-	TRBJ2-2	TGTGCCAGCAGCGGCAGGGTCCCCGGGGAGCTGTTTTTT	CASSGRVPGELFF
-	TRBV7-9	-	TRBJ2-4	TGTGCCAGCAGCTTAGCTGGATGGGGGCGCGCCAAAAACATTCAGTACTTC	CASSLAGWGRAKNIQYF
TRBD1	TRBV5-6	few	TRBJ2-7	TGTGCCAGCAGCTACACAGGGGCCTCCTACGAGCAGTACTTC	CASSYTGASYEQYF
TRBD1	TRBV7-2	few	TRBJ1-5	TGTGCCAGCAGCGTCAGGGGGAACCATCAGCCCCAGCATTTT	CASSVRGNHQPQHF
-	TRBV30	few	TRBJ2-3	TGTGCCTGGCGGATTCGGGGAAGCACAGATACGCAGTATTTT	CAWRIRGSTDTQYF
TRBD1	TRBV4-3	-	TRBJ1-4	TGCGCCAGCAGCCAGATGGGACAGGGGGCAAAGGATGAAAAACTGTTTTTT	CASSQMGQGAKDEKLFF
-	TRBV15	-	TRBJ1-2	TGTGCCACCTCGGTTAACGAAGCTAACTATGGCTACACCTTC	CATSVNEANYGYTF
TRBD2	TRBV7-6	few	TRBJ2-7	TGTGCCAGCAGCTCTAGGCCTAGCGGGAGATTCAGCTCCTACGAGCAGTACTTC	CASSSRPSGRFSSYEQYF
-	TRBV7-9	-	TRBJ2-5	TGTGCCAGCAGCCATGCTGCGGAGACCCAGTACTTC	CASSHAAETQYF
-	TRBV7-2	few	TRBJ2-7	TGTGCCAGCACCCACCGCTCCGGGTCTCAATTGGGCGAGCAGTACTTC	CASTHRSGSQLGEQYF
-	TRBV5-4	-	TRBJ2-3	TGTGCCAGCACCCAGGTGGACACAGATACGCAGTATTTT	CASTQVDTDTQYF
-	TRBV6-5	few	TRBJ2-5	TGTGCCAGCAGCCAGCAGGGTACCAGTGAGACCCAGTACTTC	CASSQQGTSETQYF
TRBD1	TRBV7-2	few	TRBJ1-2	TGTGCCAGCAGCTCCAGGGGGCTCCATGGCTACACCTTC	CASSSRGLHGYTF
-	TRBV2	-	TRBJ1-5	TGTGCCAGCAGTGAATCTGGGCGAATCAGCAATCAGCCCCAGCATTTT	CASSESGRISNQPQHF